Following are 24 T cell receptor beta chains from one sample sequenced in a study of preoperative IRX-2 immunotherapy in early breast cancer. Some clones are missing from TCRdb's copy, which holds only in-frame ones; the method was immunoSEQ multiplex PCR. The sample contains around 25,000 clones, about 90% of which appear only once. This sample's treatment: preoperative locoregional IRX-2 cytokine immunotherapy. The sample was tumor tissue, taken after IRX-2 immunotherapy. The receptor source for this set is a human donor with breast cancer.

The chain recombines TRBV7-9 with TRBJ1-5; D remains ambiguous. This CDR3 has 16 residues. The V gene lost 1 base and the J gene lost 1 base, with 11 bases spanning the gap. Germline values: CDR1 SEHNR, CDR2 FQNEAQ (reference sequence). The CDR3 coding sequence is TGTGCCAGCAGCTTAGACAACCTAGGGAGCAATCAGCCCCAGCATTTT. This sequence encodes CASSLDNLGSNQPQHF.

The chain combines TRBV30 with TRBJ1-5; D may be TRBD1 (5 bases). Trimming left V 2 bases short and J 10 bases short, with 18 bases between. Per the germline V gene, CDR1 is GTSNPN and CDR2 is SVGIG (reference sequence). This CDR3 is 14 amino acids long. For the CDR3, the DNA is TGTGCCTGGAGTCAGGGTACTACAATCAGCCCCCAGCATTTT. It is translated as CAWSQGTTISPQHF.

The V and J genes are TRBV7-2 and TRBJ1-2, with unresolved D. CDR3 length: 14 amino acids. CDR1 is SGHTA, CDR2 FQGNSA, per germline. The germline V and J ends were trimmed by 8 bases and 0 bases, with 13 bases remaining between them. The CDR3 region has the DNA TGTGCCAGCCGGCGGCCCGGAGCTAACTATGGCTACACCTTC. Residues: CASRRPGANYGYTF.

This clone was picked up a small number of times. Here the CDR3 DNA reads TGCGCCAGCAGCCAAGATCCCAGGACTAGCGGGGGGGTTGGCGAGCAGTACTTC. This gives the protein CASSQDPRTSGGVGEQYF. This chain joins TRBV4-1 and TRBJ2-7; 15 positions agree with TRBD2. The CDR3 extends over 18 amino acids. The trim removed 0 bases at V and 6 bases at J, leaving 9 bases unmatched. Germline lookup yields CDR1 MGHRA and CDR2 YSYEKL.

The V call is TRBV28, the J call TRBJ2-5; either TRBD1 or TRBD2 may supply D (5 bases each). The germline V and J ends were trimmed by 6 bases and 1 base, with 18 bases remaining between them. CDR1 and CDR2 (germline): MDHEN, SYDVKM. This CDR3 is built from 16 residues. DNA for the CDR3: TGTGCCAGCAGCCTGGCCCCGGGACCCCCCCAAGAGACCCAGTACTTC. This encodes CASSLAPGPPQETQYF.

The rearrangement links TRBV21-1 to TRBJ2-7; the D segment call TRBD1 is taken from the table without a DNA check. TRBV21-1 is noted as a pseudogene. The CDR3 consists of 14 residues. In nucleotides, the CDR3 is TGTGCCAGCAGCCCGGGGACAGGGTCTAACGAGCAGTACGTC. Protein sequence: CASSPGTGSNEQYV.

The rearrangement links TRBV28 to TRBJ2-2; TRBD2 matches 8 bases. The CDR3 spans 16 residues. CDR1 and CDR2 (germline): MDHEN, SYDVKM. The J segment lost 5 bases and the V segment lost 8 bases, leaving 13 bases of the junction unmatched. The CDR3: CASGPLRGGGTGELFF. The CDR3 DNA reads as TGTGCCAGCGGTCCCCTTCGGGGGGGTGGAACCGGGGAGCTGTTTTTT.

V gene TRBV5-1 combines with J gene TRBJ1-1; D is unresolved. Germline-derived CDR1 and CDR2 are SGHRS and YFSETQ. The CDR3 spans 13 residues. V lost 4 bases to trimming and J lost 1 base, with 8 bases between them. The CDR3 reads CASSIRRNTEAFF. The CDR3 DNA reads TGCGCCAGCAGCATACGGAGGAACACTGAAGCTTTCTTT. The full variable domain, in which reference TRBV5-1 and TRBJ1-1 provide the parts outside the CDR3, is KAGVTQTPRYLIKTRGQQVTLSCSPISGHRSVSWYQQTPGQGLQFLFEYFSETQRNKGNFPGRFSGRQFSNSRSEMNVSTLELGDSALYLCASSIRRNTEAFFGQGTRLTVV.

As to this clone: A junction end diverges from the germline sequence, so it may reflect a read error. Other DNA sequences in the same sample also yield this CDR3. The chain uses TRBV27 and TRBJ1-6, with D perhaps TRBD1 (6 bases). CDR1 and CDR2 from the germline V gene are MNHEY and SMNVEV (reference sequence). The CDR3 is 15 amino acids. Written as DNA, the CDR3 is TGCGCCAGCAGTAACGTACAGGGACATAATTCACCCCTCCACTTT. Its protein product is CASSNVQGHNSPLHF.

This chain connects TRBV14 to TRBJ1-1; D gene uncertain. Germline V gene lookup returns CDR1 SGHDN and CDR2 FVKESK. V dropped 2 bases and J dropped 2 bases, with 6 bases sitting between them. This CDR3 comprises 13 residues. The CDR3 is CASSQNINTEAFF. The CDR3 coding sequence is TGTGCCAGCAGCCAAAATATTAACACTGAAGCTTTCTTT.

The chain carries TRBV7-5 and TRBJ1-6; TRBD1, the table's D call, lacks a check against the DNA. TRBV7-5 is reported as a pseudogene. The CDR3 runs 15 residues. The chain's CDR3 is CVRSLVEQLNSPLHF. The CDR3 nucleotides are TGTGTCAGAAGCTTAGTTGAACAGCTTAATTCACCCCTCCACTTT.

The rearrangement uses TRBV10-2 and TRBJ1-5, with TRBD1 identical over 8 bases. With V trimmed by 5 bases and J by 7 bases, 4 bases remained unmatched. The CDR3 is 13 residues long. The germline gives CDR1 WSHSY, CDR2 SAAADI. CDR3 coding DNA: TGCGCCAGCAGTCAGGGGGCTGGGCAGCCCCAGCATTTT. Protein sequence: CASSQGAGQPQHF.

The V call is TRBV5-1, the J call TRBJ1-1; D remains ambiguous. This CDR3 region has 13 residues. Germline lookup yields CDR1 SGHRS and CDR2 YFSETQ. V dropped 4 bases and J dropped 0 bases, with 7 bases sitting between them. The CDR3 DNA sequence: TGCGCCAGCAGCCTGATTTTGAACACTGAAGCTTTCTTT. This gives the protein CASSLILNTEAFF.

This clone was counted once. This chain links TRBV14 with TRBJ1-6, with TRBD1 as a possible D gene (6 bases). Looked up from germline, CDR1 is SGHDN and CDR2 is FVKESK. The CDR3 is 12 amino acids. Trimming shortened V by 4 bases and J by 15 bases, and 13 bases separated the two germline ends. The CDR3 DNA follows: TGTGCCAGCAGCCTGGACAGAATCGTCCTCCACTTT. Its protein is CASSLDRIVLHF.

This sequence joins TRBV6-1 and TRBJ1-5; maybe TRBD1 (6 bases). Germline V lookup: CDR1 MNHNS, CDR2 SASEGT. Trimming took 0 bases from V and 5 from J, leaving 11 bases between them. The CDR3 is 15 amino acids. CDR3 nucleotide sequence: TGTGCCAGCAGTGAAGCGATGGGGGGCTATCAGCCCCAGCATTTT. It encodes CASSEAMGGYQPQHF.

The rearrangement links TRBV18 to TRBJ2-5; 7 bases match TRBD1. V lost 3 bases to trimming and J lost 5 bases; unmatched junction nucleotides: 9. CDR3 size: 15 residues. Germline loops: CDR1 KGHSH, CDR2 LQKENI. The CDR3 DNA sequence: TGTGCCAGCTCACCTCGACAGGGAACGTCGGAGACCCAGTACTTC. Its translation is CASSPRQGTSETQYF.

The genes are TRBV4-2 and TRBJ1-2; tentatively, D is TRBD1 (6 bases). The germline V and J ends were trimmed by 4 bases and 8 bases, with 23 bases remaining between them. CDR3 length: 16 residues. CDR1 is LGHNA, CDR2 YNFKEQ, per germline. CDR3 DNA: TGTGCCAGCAGCCGCAACAGGTTAGGGGGAGAGAAGGGCTACACCTTC. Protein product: CASSRNRLGGEKGYTF.

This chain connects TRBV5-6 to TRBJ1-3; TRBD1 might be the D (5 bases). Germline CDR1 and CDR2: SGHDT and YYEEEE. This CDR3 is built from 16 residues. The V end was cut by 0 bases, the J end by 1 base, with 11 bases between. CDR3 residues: CASSLGGAGSGNTIYF. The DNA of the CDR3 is TGTGCCAGCAGCTTGGGAGGGGCTGGATCTGGAAACACCATATATTTT.

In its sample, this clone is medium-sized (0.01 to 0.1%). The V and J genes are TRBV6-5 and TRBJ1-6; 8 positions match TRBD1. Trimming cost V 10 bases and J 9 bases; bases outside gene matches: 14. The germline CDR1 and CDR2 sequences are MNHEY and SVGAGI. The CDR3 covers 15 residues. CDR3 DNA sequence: TGTGCCACCAACGAGCGGGGCAGGGGGCCTTCACCCCTCCACTTT. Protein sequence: CATNERGRGPSPLHF.

The CDR3 protein is CASSSGARVASNQPQHF. DNA for the CDR3: TGTGCCAGCAGCTCAGGGGCCAGGGTCGCAAGCAATCAGCCCCAGCATTTT. The chain is built from TRBV7-8 and TRBJ1-5; a possible D gene is TRBD1 (6 bases). CDR1 and CDR2 from the germline V gene are SGHVS and FQNEAQ. CDR3 length: 17 residues. V dropped 4 bases and J dropped 1 base, with 17 bases sitting between them.

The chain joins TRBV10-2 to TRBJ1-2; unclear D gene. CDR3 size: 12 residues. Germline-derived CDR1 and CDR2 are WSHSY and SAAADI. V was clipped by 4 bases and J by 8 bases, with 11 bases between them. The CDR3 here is CASSGGLGGYTF. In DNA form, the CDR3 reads TGCGCCAGCAGTGGAGGGCTCGGGGGCTACACCTTC.

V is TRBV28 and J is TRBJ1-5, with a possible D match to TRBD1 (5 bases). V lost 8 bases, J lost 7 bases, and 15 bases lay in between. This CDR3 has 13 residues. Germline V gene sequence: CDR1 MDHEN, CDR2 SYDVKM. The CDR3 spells CASLPGVGQPQHF. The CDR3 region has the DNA TGTGCCAGCCTACCGGGGGTTGGGCAGCCCCAGCATTTT.

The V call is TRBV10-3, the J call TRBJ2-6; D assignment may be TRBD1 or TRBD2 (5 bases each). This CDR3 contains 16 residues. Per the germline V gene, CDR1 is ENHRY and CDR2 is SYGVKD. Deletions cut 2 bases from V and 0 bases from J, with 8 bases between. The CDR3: CAISEQGPSGANVLTF. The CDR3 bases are TGTGCCATCAGTGAGCAGGGACCCTCTGGGGCCAACGTCCTGACTTTC.

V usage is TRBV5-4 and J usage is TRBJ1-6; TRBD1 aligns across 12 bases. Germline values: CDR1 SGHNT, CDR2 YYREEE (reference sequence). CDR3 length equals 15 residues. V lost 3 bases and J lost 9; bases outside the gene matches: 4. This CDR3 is CASSYGTGGSSPLHF. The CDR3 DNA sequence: TGTGCCAGCAGCTACGGGACAGGGGGCTCTTCACCCCTCCACTTT. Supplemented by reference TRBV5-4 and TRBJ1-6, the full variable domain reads ETGVTQSPTHLIKTRGQQVTLRCSSQSGHNTVSWYQQALGQGPQFIFQYYREEENGRGNFPPRFSGLQFPNYSSELNVNALELDDSALYLCASSYGTGGSSPLHFGNGTRLTVT.